A selection of T cell receptor beta chains follows, all from one sample in a study of T-cell reconstitution after alpha-beta-depleted transplantation in children. MiXCR was run by TCRdb on the PCR reads, yielding one entry per CDR3 protein. The sample has hundreds of thousands of distinct CDR3 sequences, 13% seen once; the top ten hold 2% to 2.5%. The specimen was PBMCs, mostly from graft donor cells, collected 360 days after TCRalphabeta/CD19-depleted stem cell transplant. All receptors come from a male patient between 10 and 17 years old who had a stem cell transplant for acute myeloid leukemia, so the T cells may come from the graft donor. Both conserved end residues are part of each CDR3. The D gene is left open where the match is weak. A clone size is listed for some rows: how often the clone was seen (once, few, many), or a class if it is expanded.

j_call clone_size d_call v_call cdr3_nt cdr3_aa
TRBJ2-7 NA TRBD2 TRBV29-1 TGCAGCGTTGACCTTCTCTGGGGCGGGAGTGCCCACGAGCAGTACTTC CSVDLLWGGSAHEQYF
TRBJ2-2 NA NA TRBV29-1 TGCAGCATCCGAGGTTCCGGGACCCAAGAGTCGGCGAACACCGGGGAGCTGTTTTTT CSIRGSGTQESANTGELFF
TRBJ2-1 few TRBD2 TRBV27 TGTGCCAGCAGTTTATTAGGACTAGATTATCGTGAGCAGTTCTTC CASSLLGLDYREQFF
TRBJ2-1 many NA TRBV11-2 TGTGCCAGCAGCCGGACCACTGGCGTATACAATGAGCAGTTCTTC CASSRTTGVYNEQFF
TRBJ2-7 many NA TRBV12-3/TRBV12-4 TGTGCCAGCAGTTCCCGCTCCCGGGGTGTCCACGAGCAGTACTTC CASSSRSRGVHEQYF
TRBJ1-1 NA NA TRBV27 TGTGCCAGCAGGGGGGTTAACACTGAAGCTTTCTTT CASRGVNTEAFF
TRBJ2-3 few TRBD2 TRBV5-1 TGCGCCAGCAGCCCAGGACTAGCGGGCCTCACAGATACGCAGTATTTT CASSPGLAGLTDTQYF
TRBJ2-1 few TRBD2 TRBV6-2/TRBV6-3 TGTGCCAGCGCGCTAGCGGGAGGGCCGGATGAGCAGTTCTTC CASALAGGPDEQFF
TRBJ2-3 few NA TRBV30 TGTGCCTGGAGTCAAGACCGGGACTCAAACACAGATACGCAGTATTTT CAWSQDRDSNTDTQYF
TRBJ2-3 NA TRBD2 TRBV5-1 TGCGCCAGCAGCAGGGGACTAGCGGGAGCCGCAGATACGCAGTATTTT CASSRGLAGAADTQYF
TRBJ1-1 NA NA TRBV29-1 TGCAGCGTTGAACCCAACACTGAAGCTTTCTTT CSVEPNTEAFF
TRBJ2-1 NA TRBD2 TRBV29-1 TGCAGCGTTGAAGATGGGGGGACTAGCGGGAGTTGGTACAATGAGCAGTTCTTC CSVEDGGTSGSWYNEQFF
TRBJ2-1 NA NA TRBV6-5 TGTGCCAGCAGTTACTCGATAGGTACTAGCAGATACAATGAGCAGTTCTTC CASSYSIGTSRYNEQFF
TRBJ2-1 few TRBD2 TRBV19 TGTGCCAGTAGTATCAGCGGGAGGGTTTGGATGGAGCAGTTCTTC CASSISGRVWMEQFF
TRBJ2-5 few NA TRBV28 TGTGCCAGTAGAGGCCTCAAGAACCAAGAGACCCAGTACTTC CASRGLKNQETQYF
TRBJ2-4 NA NA TRBV4-2 TGTGCCAGCAGCCCCCGGCAGCTAGCGGCCAAAAACATTCAGTACTTC CASSPRQLAAKNIQYF
TRBJ2-7 many TRBD2 TRBV5-1 TGCGCCAGCAGCTTACTAGCGAATACCTACGAGCAGTACTTC CASSLLANTYEQYF
TRBJ2-7 NA TRBD2 TRBV4-2 TGTGCCAGCAGCCGACGGGCGGGAGGACCCAATTACGAGCAGTACTTC CASSRRAGGPNYEQYF
TRBJ2-7 NA NA TRBV7-9 TGTGCCAGCGCCTCTACAGGGAAAAATTTCCCCTCGTACTTC CASASTGKNFPSYF
TRBJ1-6 NA TRBD1 TRBV20-1 TGCAGTGCTACACCGGGACAGACCCTCGGAATTTCACCCCTCCACTTT CSATPGQTLGISPLHF
TRBJ2-5 many NA TRBV29-1 TGCAGCGTTGAAGTTCAGGGCGGCGAGACCCAGTACTTC CSVEVQGGETQYF
TRBJ2-7 many TRBD2 TRBV6-1 TGTGCCAGCAGGCCCCTAGCGGGAGGCGACGAGCAGTACTTC CASRPLAGGDEQYF
TRBJ1-2 NA NA TRBV5-1 TGCGCCAGCAGCTTGCGCAGGGTGGATGGCTACACCTTC CASSLRRVDGYTF